Listed below are T cell receptor beta chains from one sample, sequenced in a study of control samples from healthy donors and cancer patients. Clones were read by immunoSEQ multiplex PCR, and TCRdb kept only the in-frame ones, dropping some. The profile shows some 140,000 clones, 80% to 95% of them singletons. The sample taken for sequencing was blood. The receptors were gathered from a man aged 30 to 39 in good health. CDR3s leave out the opening cysteine and the closing phenylalanine or tryptophan. The D gene is left open where the match is weak.

d_gene: -
len: 11
v_gene: TRBV27
CDR3aa: ASSYSGNQPQH

d_gene: TRBD1
len: 13
v_gene: TRBV5-8
CDR3aa: ASSRGTGTLNEQF

d_gene: TRBD2
len: 14
v_gene: TRBV28
CDR3aa: ASTPGDAGVSGELF

d_gene: -
len: 14
v_gene: TRBV28
CDR3aa: ASCHRGGIRSYEQY

d_gene: -
len: 12
v_gene: TRBV7-3
CDR3aa: ASSSGLRFSPLH

d_gene: -
len: 10
v_gene: TRBV2
CDR3aa: ASRDNNQPQH

d_gene: TRBD1
len: 12
v_gene: TRBV5-1
CDR3aa: ASSWGTGLETQY

d_gene: -
len: 10
v_gene: TRBV7-9
CDR3aa: ASSLVAYEQY

d_gene: -
len: 15
v_gene: TRBV28
CDR3aa: ASSPNVVQGSNQPQH

d_gene: TRBD1
len: 12
v_gene: TRBV28
CDR3aa: ASSLRDRGYEQY

d_gene: -
len: 12
v_gene: TRBV25-1
CDR3aa: ASSEWGTAYEQY

d_gene: TRBD2
len: 14
v_gene: TRBV9
CDR3aa: ASSVDGLARYNEQF

d_gene: -
len: 13
v_gene: TRBV4-2
CDR3aa: ASSRTGQTGDEQY

d_gene: TRBD2
len: 14
v_gene: TRBV11-2
CDR3aa: ASSLAFLADYNEQF

d_gene: TRBD2
len: 13
v_gene: TRBV6-5
CDR3aa: AIRSGAGGLYEQY

d_gene: -
len: 15
v_gene: TRBV11-3
CDR3aa: ASSSRTYRTLNTEAF

d_gene: -
len: 13
v_gene: TRBV5-6
CDR3aa: ASSLWSGSYNEQF

d_gene: -
len: 13
v_gene: TRBV9
CDR3aa: ASSVGAAKSGEAF

d_gene: -
len: 9
v_gene: TRBV20-1
CDR3aa: SARDLTEAF

d_gene: TRBD1
len: 13
v_gene: TRBV24-1
CDR3aa: ATSDPGGNTGELF

d_gene: -
len: 10
v_gene: TRBV28
CDR3aa: ARGNGTYEQY

d_gene: -
len: 11
v_gene: TRBV30
CDR3aa: AWSGSGDWGYT

d_gene: TRBD2
len: 12
v_gene: TRBV3-1/TRBV3-2
CDR3aa: ASSQGLAIDTQY

d_gene: TRBD1
len: 15
v_gene: TRBV7-8
CDR3aa: ASSLAGGQSGANVLT

d_gene: TRBD2
len: 14
v_gene: TRBV27
CDR3aa: ASSETSGMGTDTQY

d_gene: TRBD1
len: 12
v_gene: TRBV9
CDR3aa: ASSPQTGYTEAF

d_gene: -
len: 12
v_gene: TRBV7-2
CDR3aa: ASSPPHIKGTQY

d_gene: TRBD2
len: 13
v_gene: TRBV18
CDR3aa: ASSPQAGGVNEQF

d_gene: -
len: 13
v_gene: TRBV6-5
CDR3aa: ASRDVSFGNQPQH

d_gene: -
len: 10
v_gene: TRBV15
CDR3aa: ATKRMDQPQH

d_gene: -
len: 9
v_gene: TRBV11-2
CDR3aa: ASSLAYEQY

d_gene: -
len: 16
v_gene: TRBV6-2/TRBV6-3
CDR3aa: ASSRQPIKTSGANVLT

d_gene: TRBD2
len: 12
v_gene: TRBV6-5
CDR3aa: ASSSSGGADTQY

d_gene: TRBD1
len: 13
v_gene: TRBV18
CDR3aa: ASSPGQGSYNEQF

d_gene: TRBD2
len: 14
v_gene: TRBV30
CDR3aa: AWSPAGTSVYNEQF

d_gene: TRBD1
len: 16
v_gene: TRBV19
CDR3aa: ASSIPLRQGAGYQPQH

d_gene: -
len: 10
v_gene: TRBV2
CDR3aa: ASSTSNNEQF

d_gene: -
len: 17
v_gene: TRBV10-3
CDR3aa: AISGYRDGGTNPGNTIY

d_gene: TRBD2
len: 13
v_gene: TRBV19
CDR3aa: ASSSLAGEVWEQY

d_gene: -
len: 14
v_gene: TRBV6-1
CDR3aa: ASSAPGGSFLSPLH

d_gene: -
len: 12
v_gene: TRBV28
CDR3aa: ASSLTGGGYGYT

d_gene: -
len: 14
v_gene: TRBV6-1
CDR3aa: ASSEMRGAVQETQY

d_gene: TRBD1
len: 12
v_gene: TRBV7-9
CDR3aa: ASSWGQLNTEAF

d_gene: TRBD1
len: 12
v_gene: TRBV7-9
CDR3aa: ASSRDRAWTEAF

d_gene: -
len: 12
v_gene: TRBV9
CDR3aa: ASSTGAGDQPQH

d_gene: -
len: 10
v_gene: TRBV7-9
CDR3aa: ASRPTGGGYT

d_gene: TRBD1
len: 13
v_gene: TRBV14
CDR3aa: ASSRPGTGNTEAF

d_gene: -
len: 12
v_gene: TRBV6-5
CDR3aa: ASSDDRTRRPQH

d_gene: TRBD2
len: 16
v_gene: TRBV28
CDR3aa: ASSSYPLLAEGFGEQY

d_gene: TRBD1
len: 14
v_gene: TRBV28
CDR3aa: ASSLNPGQGNQPQH

d_gene: TRBD1
len: 14
v_gene: TRBV6-1
CDR3aa: ASSVPGTGDPYEQY

d_gene: TRBD1
len: 13
v_gene: TRBV6-4
CDR3aa: ASSEGGANTGELF

d_gene: TRBD2
len: 14
v_gene: TRBV4-2
CDR3aa: ASSQETSSPYNEQF